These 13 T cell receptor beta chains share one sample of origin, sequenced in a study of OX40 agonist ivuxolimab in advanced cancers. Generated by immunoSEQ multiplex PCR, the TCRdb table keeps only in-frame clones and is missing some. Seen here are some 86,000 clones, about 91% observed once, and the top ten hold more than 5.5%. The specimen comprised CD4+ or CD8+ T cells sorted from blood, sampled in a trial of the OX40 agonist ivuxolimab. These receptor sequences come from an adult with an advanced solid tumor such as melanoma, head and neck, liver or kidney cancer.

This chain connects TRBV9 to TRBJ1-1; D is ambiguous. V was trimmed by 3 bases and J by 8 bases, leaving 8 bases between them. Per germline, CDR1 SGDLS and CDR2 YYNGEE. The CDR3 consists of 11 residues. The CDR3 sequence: CASSGLGEAFF. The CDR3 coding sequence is TGTGCCAGCAGCGGGCTGGGAGAAGCTTTCTTT.

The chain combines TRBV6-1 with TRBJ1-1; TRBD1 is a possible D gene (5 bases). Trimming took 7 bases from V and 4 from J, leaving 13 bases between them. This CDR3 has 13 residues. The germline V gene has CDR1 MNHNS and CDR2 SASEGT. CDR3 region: CASMGPSATEAFF. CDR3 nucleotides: TGTGCCAGCATGGGACCGTCGGCCACTGAAGCTTTCTTT.

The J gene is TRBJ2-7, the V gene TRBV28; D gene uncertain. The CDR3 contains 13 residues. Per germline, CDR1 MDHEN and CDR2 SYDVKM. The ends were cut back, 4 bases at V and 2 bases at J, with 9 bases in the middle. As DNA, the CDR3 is TGTGCCAGCAGTTCCCCCTCTCCCTACGAGCAGTACTTC. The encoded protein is CASSSPSPYEQYF.

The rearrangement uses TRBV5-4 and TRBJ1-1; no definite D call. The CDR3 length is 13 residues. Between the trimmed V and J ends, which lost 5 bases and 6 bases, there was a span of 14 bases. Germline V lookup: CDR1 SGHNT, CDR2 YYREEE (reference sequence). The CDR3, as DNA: TGTGCCAGCAGGCCCGACTCAGCGGCTGAAGCTTTCTTT. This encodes CASRPDSAAEAFF.

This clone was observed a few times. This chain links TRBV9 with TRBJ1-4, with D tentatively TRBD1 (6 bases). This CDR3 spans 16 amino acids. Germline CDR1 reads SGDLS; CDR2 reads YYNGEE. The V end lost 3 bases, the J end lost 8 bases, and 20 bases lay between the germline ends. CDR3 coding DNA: TGTGCCAGCAGCGGAGCCACTGGACAGCTCGGGGAAAAACTGTTTTTT. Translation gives CASSGATGQLGEKLFF.

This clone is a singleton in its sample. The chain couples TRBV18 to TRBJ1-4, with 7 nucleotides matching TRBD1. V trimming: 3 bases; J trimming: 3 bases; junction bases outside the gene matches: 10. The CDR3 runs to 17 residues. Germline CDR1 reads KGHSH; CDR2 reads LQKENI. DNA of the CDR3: TGTGCCAGCTCACCGCCGACTGGACAGGTGCCTAATGAAAAACTGTTTTTT. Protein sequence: CASSPPTGQVPNEKLFF.

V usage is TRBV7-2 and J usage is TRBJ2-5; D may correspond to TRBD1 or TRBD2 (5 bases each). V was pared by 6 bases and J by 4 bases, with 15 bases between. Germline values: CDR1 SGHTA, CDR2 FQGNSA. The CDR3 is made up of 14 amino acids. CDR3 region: CASSVGSRVETQYF. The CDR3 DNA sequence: TGTGCCAGCAGTGTTGGGAGCAGGGTAGAGACCCAGTACTTC.

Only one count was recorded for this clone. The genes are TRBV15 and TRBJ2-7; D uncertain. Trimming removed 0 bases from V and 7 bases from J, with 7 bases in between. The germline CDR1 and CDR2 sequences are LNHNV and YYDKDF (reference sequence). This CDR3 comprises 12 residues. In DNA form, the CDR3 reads TGTGCCACCAGCAGAGATCTACAGGAGCAGTACTTC. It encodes CATSRDLQEQYF.

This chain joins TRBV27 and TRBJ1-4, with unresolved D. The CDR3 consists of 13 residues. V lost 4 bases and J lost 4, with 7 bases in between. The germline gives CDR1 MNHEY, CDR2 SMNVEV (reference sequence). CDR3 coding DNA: TGTGCCAGCAGTTGGCAGTTTAATGAAAAACTGTTTTTT. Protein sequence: CASSWQFNEKLFF. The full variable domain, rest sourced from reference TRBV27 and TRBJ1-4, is EAQVTQNPRYLITVTGKKLTVTCSQNMNHEYMSWYRQDPGLGLRQIYYSMNVEVTDKGDVPEGYKVSRKEKRNFPLILESPSPNQTSLYFCASSWQFNEKLFFGSGTQLSVL.

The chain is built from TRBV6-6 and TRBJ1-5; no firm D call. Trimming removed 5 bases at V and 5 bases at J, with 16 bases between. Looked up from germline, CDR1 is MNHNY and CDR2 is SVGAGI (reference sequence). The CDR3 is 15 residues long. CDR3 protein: CASSLGQPVDQPQHF. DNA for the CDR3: TGTGCCAGCAGTCTGGGTCAGCCGGTGGATCAGCCCCAGCATTTT.

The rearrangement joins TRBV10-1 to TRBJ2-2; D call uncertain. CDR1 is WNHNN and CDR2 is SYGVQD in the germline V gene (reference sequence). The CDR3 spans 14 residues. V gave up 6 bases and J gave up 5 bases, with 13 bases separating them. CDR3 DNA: TGCGCCAGCAGCGAGGCCACAGTTACCGGGGAGCTGTTTTTT. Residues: CASSEATVTGELFF.

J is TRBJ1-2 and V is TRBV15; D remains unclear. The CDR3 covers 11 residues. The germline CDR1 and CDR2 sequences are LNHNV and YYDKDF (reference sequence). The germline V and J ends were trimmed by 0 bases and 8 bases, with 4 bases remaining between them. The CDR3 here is CATSRDGGYTF. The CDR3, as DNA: TGTGCCACCAGCAGAGATGGCGGCTACACCTTC.

The CDR3 reads CASSPRRESGDEQFF. The CDR3 coding sequence is TGTGCCAGCAGCCCACGGCGGGAGAGTGGCGATGAGCAGTTCTTC. The chain joins TRBV14 to TRBJ2-1; 7 bases line up with TRBD2. The CDR3 has 15 amino acids. The germline gives CDR1 SGHDN, CDR2 FVKESK. V shed 4 bases, J shed 8 bases, and the junction held 11 bases outside the gene matches.